This T cell receptor beta chain was observed in a study of T cells in Graves' hyperthyroidism and ophthalmopathy. Study findings and constraints: For ophthalmopathy, model prediction preceded onset by a median around six months. Also found in blood were most expanded thyroid clonotypes above 0.001.

RNA transcripts provided the source from which TCR beta CDR3 regions were amplified. First-round RT-PCR of the TCR CDR3 relied on the HTBI primer set. Using its own MiXCR run on the multiplex PCR reads, TCRdb lists one record per CDR3 protein. The sample consists of hundreds of thousands of distinct CDR3 sequences, about 45% of them appearing once. Trimming took off 7 bases at V and 1 base at J, with 11 bases between the two ends. This CDR3 has 13 amino acids. Germline V CDR1 and CDR2: ENHRY, SYGVKD. Patients showing uncontrolled infection, other autoimmune disease, pregnancy or lactation were ineligible. This clonotype was counted at least ten times. Its antigen is unidentified.

The sequenced material came from peripheral blood or thyroid tissue (not recorded which). The chain has TRBV10-3 and TRBJ2-7, with D maybe TRBD2 (6 bases). The receptor comes from an adult man with Graves' disease, either hyperthyroidism or ophthalmopathy (not recorded which). The CDR3 region has the DNA TGTGCCATCAAGGCCGCGGGGTCCTACGAGCAGTACTTC. It specifies CAIKAAGSYEQYF.